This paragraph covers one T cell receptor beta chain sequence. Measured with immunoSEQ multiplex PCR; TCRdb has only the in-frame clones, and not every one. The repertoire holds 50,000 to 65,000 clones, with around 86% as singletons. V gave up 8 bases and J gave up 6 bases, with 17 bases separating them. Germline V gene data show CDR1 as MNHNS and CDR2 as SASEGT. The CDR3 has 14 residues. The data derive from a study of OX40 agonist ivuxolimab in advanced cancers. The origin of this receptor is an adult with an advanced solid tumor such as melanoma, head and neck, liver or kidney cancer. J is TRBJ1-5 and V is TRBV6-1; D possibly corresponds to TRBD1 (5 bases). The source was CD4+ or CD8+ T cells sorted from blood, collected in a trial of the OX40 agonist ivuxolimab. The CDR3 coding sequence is TGTGCCAGCGTAAAGGGGCAGGGAACTCAGCCCCAGCATTTT. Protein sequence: CASVKGQGTQPQHF.